Following are 32 T cell receptor beta chains from one sample sequenced in a study of cytomegalovirus exposure and HLA in healthy donors. Amplification used 60 Vbeta primers and 13 Jbeta primers. Measured with immunoSEQ multiplex PCR; TCRdb has only the in-frame clones, and not every one. Of around 110,000 clones in the sample, 81% are singletons; the top ten hold 2% to 2.5%. Sequenced sample: PBMCs. The source is a man aged 25-40 years in good health and CMV-seronegative.

This clone came up once. The junction departs from the called germline gene at one end, perhaps through a read error. CDR3 nucleotides: TGTGCCAGCAACTTAGGAAGCGGGATATACGAGCAGTACTTC. Protein: CASNLGSGIYEQYF. The genes are TRBV7-2 and TRBJ2-7; 7 bases agree with TRBD2. The CDR3 covers 14 residues. Germline V gene lookup returns CDR1 SGHTA and CDR2 FQGNSA.

This clone was counted a single time. The CDR3 spells CASRPGQGVGQPQHF. The CDR3 coding sequence is TGTGCCAGTAGGCCGGGACAGGGGGTCGGTCAGCCCCAGCATTTT. The chain couples TRBV19 to TRBJ1-5; 11 nucleotides align to TRBD1. V was pared by 6 bases and J by 6 bases, with 7 bases of the junction left unmatched. Per the germline V gene, CDR1 is LNHDA and CDR2 is SQIVND (reference sequence). This CDR3 contains 15 residues.

The V call is TRBV6-1, the J call TRBJ2-7; TRBD1 aligns across 8 bases. With 5 bases clipped from V and 1 base from J, the junction kept 4 bases outside the gene matches. Germline loops: CDR1 MNHNS, CDR2 SASEGT. The CDR3 is 14 amino acids. The CDR3 loop is CASSPRTGSYEQYF. In nucleotides, the CDR3 is TGTGCCAGCAGTCCGCGGACAGGGTCCTACGAGCAGTACTTC.

Concerning this clone: The same CDR3 is also encoded by other DNA sequences in this sample. In nucleotides, the CDR3 is TGTGCCAGCAGCGTACAGGGCGGCAATCAGCCCCAGCATTTT. Protein product: CASSVQGGNQPQHF. The chain couples TRBV9 to TRBJ1-5; a weak D match, TRBD1 (5 bases). The V and J ends lost 1 base and 2 bases respectively, with 7 bases between them. Germline CDR1 reads SGDLS; CDR2 reads YYNGEE. The CDR3 is 14 residues long.

The chain has TRBV29-1 and TRBJ2-1, with 10 positions matching TRBD2. J lost 3 bases, V lost 6 bases, and 5 bases had no gene match. Germline values: CDR1 SQVTM, CDR2 ANQGSEA. The CDR3 consists of 14 residues. CDR3: CSVVLAGSYNEQFF. CDR3 DNA sequence: TGCAGCGTCGTACTAGCGGGGAGCTACAATGAGCAGTTCTTC.

The chain recombines TRBV28 with TRBJ1-4, with D possibly being TRBD1 (5 bases). Per germline, CDR1 MDHEN and CDR2 SYDVKM. V was clipped by 5 bases and J by 2 bases, with 15 bases between them. The CDR3 length is 16 residues. The CDR3 DNA sequence: TGTGCCAGCAGTCTGGGGGGGGGTCTGACTAATGAAAAACTGTTTTTT. Amino acid sequence: CASSLGGGLTNEKLFF.

The CDR3 DNA follows: TGTGCCAGTCTAGGGGGTGGCTACACCTTC. This codes for CASLGGGYTF. The genes are TRBV28 and TRBJ1-2; D may be TRBD1 (6 bases). Germline V CDR1 and CDR2: MDHEN, SYDVKM. The CDR3 runs 10 residues. The V and J ends lost 9 bases and 7 bases respectively, with 9 bases between them.

This clone was seen a few times. The CDR3 loop reads CAIGLAVEQFF. CDR3 DNA: TGTGCCATCGGACTAGCGGTTGAGCAGTTCTTC. The chain combines TRBV28 with TRBJ2-1, with 10 positions matching TRBD2. The germline CDR1 and CDR2 sequences are MDHEN and SYDVKM. This CDR3 is built from 11 residues. Trimming cost V 10 bases and J 9 bases; bases outside gene matches: 3. Variable domain in full (rest from reference TRBV28 and TRBJ2-1): DVKVTQSSRYLVKRTGEKVFLECVQDMDHENMFWYRQDPGLGLRLIYFSYDVKMKEKGDIPEGYSVSREKKERFSLILESASTNQTSMYLCAIGLAVEQFFGPGTRLTVL.

V gene TRBV2 combines with J gene TRBJ2-2, with 15 bases matching TRBD2. Germline-derived CDR1 and CDR2 are SNHLY and FYNNEI. The CDR3 runs to 15 residues. V was clipped by 6 bases and J by 5 bases; unmatched bases: 1. CDR3 nucleotides: TGTGCCAGCAGGGGACTAGCGGGGGGAACCGGGGAGCTGTTTTTT. Translation gives CASRGLAGGTGELFF.

The rearrangement uses TRBV13 and TRBJ2-5; 7 nucleotides agree with TRBD1. This CDR3 has 14 residues. The V and J ends lost 5 bases and 5 bases, in that order; junction bases with no gene match: 8. Germline-derived CDR1 and CDR2 are PRHDT and FYEKMQ (reference sequence). CDR3 bases: TGTGCCAGCAGCCTAGACAGGGCGTCTGAGACCCAGTACTTC. Translating it yields CASSLDRASETQYF.

This chain uses TRBV15 with TRBJ2-5; 8 nucleotides agree with TRBD1. With V trimmed by 5 bases and J by 5 bases, 10 bases remained unmatched. The CDR3 covers 15 residues. The germline gives CDR1 LNHNV, CDR2 YYDKDF (reference sequence). For the CDR3, the DNA is TGTGCCACCAGCCGACAGGGGACTCCGGGGGAGACCCAGTACTTC. Protein: CATSRQGTPGETQYF.

Only one count was recorded for this clone. The chain joins TRBV6-1 to TRBJ2-7; 7 bases map to TRBD1. The CDR3 length is 14 residues. V trimming: 7 bases; J trimming: 2 bases; junction bases outside the gene matches: 8. Germline V gene sequence: CDR1 MNHNS, CDR2 SASEGT. The CDR3 sequence: CASTQGTVTYEQYF. DNA of the CDR3: TGTGCCAGCACCCAGGGGACAGTTACCTACGAGCAGTACTTC.

The chain uses TRBV28 and TRBJ1-2; tentative D call: TRBD1 (5 bases). Per the germline V gene, CDR1 is MDHEN and CDR2 is SYDVKM. V was pared by 6 bases and J by 3 bases, with 23 bases between. The CDR3 length is 17 residues. CDR3 sequence: CASSHWSGLGTDYGYTF. For the CDR3, the DNA is TGTGCCAGCAGCCACTGGTCCGGACTAGGGACTGACTATGGCTACACCTTC.

A few counts support this clone. The rearrangement uses TRBV29-1 and TRBJ1-1; D gene uncertain. Germline lookup yields CDR1 SQVTM and CDR2 ANQGSEA. This CDR3 contains 12 residues. Trimming removed 6 bases from V and 7 bases from J, with 15 bases in between. This CDR3 reads CSVATPRGEAFF. The DNA for the CDR3 is TGCAGCGTAGCGACACCCCGGGGTGAAGCTTTCTTT.

CDR3 sequence reads: CASSAGAGNEKLFF. The CDR3 bases are TGTGCCAGCAGCGCTGGGGCAGGGAATGAAAAACTGTTTTTT. This chain connects TRBV2 to TRBJ1-4; D is possibly TRBD1 (5 bases). CDR3 length: 14 amino acids. V was cut by 6 bases and J by 5 bases, with 13 bases left in between. Germline values: CDR1 SNHLY, CDR2 FYNNEI.

The V call is TRBV5-1, the J call TRBJ1-1; perhaps TRBD1 as D (5 bases). This CDR3 is 14 amino acids long. CDR1 is SGHRS and CDR2 is YFSETQ in the germline V gene. Between the trimmed V and J ends, which lost 3 bases and 3 bases, there was a span of 12 bases. The CDR3 region has the DNA TGCGCCAGCAGCTCAGGGCCCGGGTACACTGAAGCTTTCTTT. Its protein is CASSSGPGYTEAFF.

This chain connects TRBV7-9 to TRBJ2-5; tentative D call: TRBD1 (6 bases). This CDR3 has 13 residues. Germline lookup yields CDR1 SEHNR and CDR2 FQNEAQ (reference sequence). Trimming pared 6 bases from V and 1 base from J, leaving 9 bases between. The DNA of the CDR3 is TGTGCCAGCAGGCCAGGGGTCCAAGAGACCCAGTACTTC. Translated: CASRPGVQETQYF.

The rearrangement links TRBV5-1 to TRBJ2-3; TRBD1 matches at 8 bases. The CDR3 runs 16 residues. The germline gives CDR1 SGHRS, CDR2 YFSETQ. After removal of 5 bases from V and 3 bases from J, the junction contained 11 bases not matched to a gene. The CDR3 DNA is TGCGCCAGCAGTCCGCAGGGGGCGTTGGGGACAGATACGCAGTATTTT. Translating it yields CASSPQGALGTDTQYF.

The V and J genes are TRBV6-4 and TRBJ2-1; maybe TRBD2 (6 bases). V was shortened by 2 bases and J by 7 bases, with 15 bases between the two germline ends. The germline CDR1 and CDR2 sequences are MRHNA and SNTAGT. The CDR3 spans 15 residues. CDR3: CASSDGAGFKNEQFF. The CDR3 nucleotides are TGTGCCAGCAGTGACGGGGCGGGATTCAAGAATGAGCAGTTCTTC.

V gene TRBV5-1 combines with J gene TRBJ2-3; perhaps TRBD2 as D (6 bases). The length of the CDR3 is 15 residues. Germline lookup yields CDR1 SGHRS and CDR2 YFSETQ. V lost 2 bases and J 6 bases, leaving 16 bases between the germline ends. CDR3 in DNA: TGCGCCAGCAGCTTAACCGGGAGCGGCTTGGATACGCAGTATTTT. Its protein is CASSLTGSGLDTQYF.

The J gene is TRBJ2-1, the V gene TRBV29-1; 8 positions match TRBD1. The CDR3 extends over 13 amino acids. Germline CDR1 SQVTM, CDR2 ANQGSEA. Losses at the gene ends were 5 bases for V and 10 bases for J; bases not matched to a gene: 10. The DNA for the CDR3 is TGCAGCGTTTACCAGGACAGGGTAGGCGAGCAGTTCTTC. Encoded protein: CSVYQDRVGEQFF.

A few counts support this clone. The rearrangement links TRBV7-2 to TRBJ1-4; 7 bases fit TRBD1. Germline V lookup: CDR1 SGHTA, CDR2 FQGNSA. Unmatched junction bases numbered 11, after V lost 3 bases and J lost 4 bases. This CDR3 has 17 residues. CDR3 sequence reads: CASSLNPAGQLNEKLFF. CDR3 nucleotide sequence: TGTGCCAGCAGCTTGAATCCCGCGGGACAGCTTAATGAAAAACTGTTTTTT.

The rearrangement links TRBV10-1 to TRBJ2-1; D is possibly TRBD2 (6 bases). V lost 3 bases to trimming and J lost 5 bases, with 17 bases between them. The CDR3 length is 16 residues. Germline CDR1 is WNHNN and CDR2 is SYGVQD (reference sequence). CDR3 amino acids: CASSDLRDSQNNEQFF. CDR3 nucleotides: TGCGCCAGCAGTGATCTCCGGGACTCGCAGAACAATGAGCAGTTCTTC.

The chain uses TRBV9 and TRBJ2-1; 11 nucleotides agree with TRBD2. V shed 3 bases and J 6 bases; nucleotides not matched to a gene: 5. Germline CDR1 and CDR2: SGDLS and YYNGEE. The CDR3 spans 15 residues. CDR3 in amino acids: CASSEGGTSGNEQFF. Written as DNA, the CDR3 is TGTGCCAGCAGCGAGGGGGGGACTAGCGGCAATGAGCAGTTCTTC. The full variable domain, completed using reference TRBV9 and TRBJ2-1, is DSGVTQTPKHLITATGQRVTLRCSPRSGDLSVYWYQQSLDQGLQFLIQYYNGEERAKGNILERFSAQQFPDLHSELNLSSLELGDSALYFCASSEGGTSGNEQFFGPGTRLTVL.

J is TRBJ2-1 and V is TRBV11-2, with D possibly matching TRBD2 (5 bases). CDR1 and CDR2 (germline): SGHAT, FQNNGV. This CDR3 contains 13 residues. Trimming took 8 bases from V and 10 from J, leaving 18 bases between them. CDR3 DNA sequence: TGTGCCAGCGGCCTGGACTCAGACTTAGAGCAGTTCTTC. Protein product: CASGLDSDLEQFF.

The rearrangement joins TRBV1 to TRBJ1-4; no check of the table's D call, TRBD1, against the DNA was made. TRBV1 is reported as a pseudogene. This CDR3 is built from 14 residues. CDR3 in amino acids: CTSRMDRGGEKLFF. The CDR3 DNA reads TGCACCAGCAGAATGGACAGGGGTGGAGAAAAACTGTTTTTT.

The CDR3 bases are TGTGCCAGCAGCCTTGGACAGCCCTACGAGCAGTACTTC. Its translation: CASSLGQPYEQYF. This chain uses TRBV14 with TRBJ2-7, with D tentatively TRBD1 (6 bases). V dropped 4 bases and J dropped 2 bases, with 9 bases sitting between them. This CDR3 region has 13 residues. Germline V gene lookup returns CDR1 SGHDN and CDR2 FVKESK.

The rearrangement links TRBV5-1 to TRBJ2-2; 10 bases are a match to TRBD1. Trimming cost V 4 bases and J 6 bases; bases outside gene matches: 18. The CDR3 is made up of 19 amino acids. Germline V gene sequence: CDR1 SGHRS, CDR2 YFSETQ. In DNA form, the CDR3 reads TGCGCCAGCAGCCCGGAGGGACAGGGGATCAAGTCGGTGGCCGGGGAGCTGTTTTTT. Protein product: CASSPEGQGIKSVAGELFF.

The gene calls are TRBV7-9 and TRBJ2-3; 11 bases fit TRBD2. Germline V lookup: CDR1 SEHNR, CDR2 FQNEAQ (reference sequence). This CDR3 has 17 residues. Trimming took 5 bases from V and 1 from J; bases not matched to a gene: 8. The chain's CDR3 is CASSHAYSGGGTDTQYF. The CDR3 coding sequence is TGTGCCAGCAGCCACGCCTATAGCGGGGGGGGCACAGATACGCAGTATTTT.

The rearrangement uses TRBV7-2 and TRBJ2-1; a weak D match, TRBD2 (6 bases). This CDR3 is built from 16 residues. Germline V gene lookup returns CDR1 SGHTA and CDR2 FQGNSA. V was cut by 6 bases and J by 5 bases, with 20 bases left in between. The CDR3 loop reads CASRAAGGGPNNEQFF. CDR3 sequence (DNA): TGTGCCAGCAGGGCAGCGGGCGGAGGCCCCAACAATGAGCAGTTCTTC.

The chain links TRBV30 to TRBJ1-5, with D hard to call. The germline V gene encodes CDR1 GTSNPN and CDR2 SVGIG (reference sequence). With 3 bases removed from V and 2 bases from J, the gap between germline ends came to 11 bases. The CDR3 consists of 14 residues. This CDR3 is CAWRGNGGNQPQHF. CDR3 nucleotide sequence: TGTGCCTGGAGGGGGAACGGGGGCAATCAGCCCCAGCATTTT.

The chain links TRBV9 to TRBJ2-3; D is ambiguous. The CDR3 covers 12 residues. CDR1 SGDLS and CDR2 YYNGEE come from the germline V gene. The V and J ends lost 3 bases and 4 bases respectively, with 6 bases between them. The DNA for the CDR3 is TGTGCCAGCAGCGGAGAACCAGATACGCAGTATTTT. It specifies CASSGEPDTQYF. The full variable domain, rest sourced from reference TRBV9 and TRBJ2-3, is DSGVTQTPKHLITATGQRVTLRCSPRSGDLSVYWYQQSLDQGLQFLIQYYNGEERAKGNILERFSAQQFPDLHSELNLSSLELGDSALYFCASSGEPDTQYFGPGTRLTVL.